Listed here is a single TCR beta chain. Its target is not known. Germline V gives CDR1 MNHEY, CDR2 SMNVEV (reference sequence). The CDR3 loop spans 17 amino acids. The V segment lost 7 bases and the J segment 4 bases; nucleotides outside the gene matches: 14. Time point specified: blood 4 weeks post-SBRT, at nephrectomy. Specified treatment: 15 Gy SBRT to primary tumor, nephrectomy 4 weeks later. The patient's renal cell carcinoma had clear cell pathology. This sample was included in a study of radiation and T cells in renal cell carcinoma. Overall study findings and caveats: In blood, top tumor clones expanded by 2 weeks, shrinking by 4.

Sequencing used immunoSEQ multiplex PCR; TCRdb keeps in-frame clones, though not all of them. Of 130,000 to 150,000 clones in the sample, around nine tenths are singletons; the top ten hold about a sixth. The chain couples TRBV27 to TRBJ2-2; 8 nucleotides align to TRBD2. The receptor was isolated from a woman aged 45-65 years with renal cell carcinoma. This material consisted of blood, taken from a patient whose treatment included radiotherapy and nephrectomy. CDR3 in amino acids: CASTSPSGTRATGELFF. The CDR3, as DNA: TGTGCCAGCACATCCCCCTCCGGGACTAGGGCCACCGGGGAGCTGTTTTTT.